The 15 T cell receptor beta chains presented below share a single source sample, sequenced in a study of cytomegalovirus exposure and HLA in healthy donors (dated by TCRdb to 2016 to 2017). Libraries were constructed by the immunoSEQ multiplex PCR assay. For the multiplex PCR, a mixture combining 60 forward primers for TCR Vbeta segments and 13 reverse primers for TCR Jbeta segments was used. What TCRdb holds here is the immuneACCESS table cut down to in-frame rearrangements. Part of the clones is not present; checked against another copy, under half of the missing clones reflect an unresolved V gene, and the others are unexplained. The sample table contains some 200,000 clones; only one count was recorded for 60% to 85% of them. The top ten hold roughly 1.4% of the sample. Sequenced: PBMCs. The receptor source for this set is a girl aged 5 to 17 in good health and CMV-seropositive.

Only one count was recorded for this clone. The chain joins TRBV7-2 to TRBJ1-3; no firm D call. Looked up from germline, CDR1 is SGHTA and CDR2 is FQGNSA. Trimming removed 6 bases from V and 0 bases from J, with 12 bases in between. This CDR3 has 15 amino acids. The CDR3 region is CASRPPIGSGNTIYF. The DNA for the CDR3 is TGTGCCAGCAGGCCCCCCATCGGCTCTGGAAACACCATATATTTT.

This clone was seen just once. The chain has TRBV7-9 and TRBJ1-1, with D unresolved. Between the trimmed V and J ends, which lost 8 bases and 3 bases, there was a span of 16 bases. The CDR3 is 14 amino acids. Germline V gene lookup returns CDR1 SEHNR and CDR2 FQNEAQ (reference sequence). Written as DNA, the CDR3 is TGTGCCAGCTCTAAAGTCCCGGTGTACACTGAAGCTTTCTTT. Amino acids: CASSKVPVYTEAFF.

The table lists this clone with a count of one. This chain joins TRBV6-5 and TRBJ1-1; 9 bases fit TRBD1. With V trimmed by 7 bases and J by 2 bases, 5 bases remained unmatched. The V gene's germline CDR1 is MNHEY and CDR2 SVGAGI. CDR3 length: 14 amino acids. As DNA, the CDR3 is TGTGCCAGCACCGGACAGGGGAAAAACACTGAAGCTTTCTTT. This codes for CASTGQGKNTEAFF.

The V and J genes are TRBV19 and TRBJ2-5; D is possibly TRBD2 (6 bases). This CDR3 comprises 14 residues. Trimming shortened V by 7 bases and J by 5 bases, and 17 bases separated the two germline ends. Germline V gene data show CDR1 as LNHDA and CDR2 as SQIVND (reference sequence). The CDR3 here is CASKGGGSVETQYF. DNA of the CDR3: TGTGCCAGTAAGGGTGGGGGGTCTGTGGAGACCCAGTACTTC. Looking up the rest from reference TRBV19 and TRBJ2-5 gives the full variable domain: DGGITQSPKYLFRKEGQNVTLSCEQNLNHDAMYWYRQDPGQGLRLIYYSQIVNDFQKGDIAEGYSVSREKKESFPLTVTSAQKNPTAFYLCASKGGGSVETQYFGPGTRLLVL.

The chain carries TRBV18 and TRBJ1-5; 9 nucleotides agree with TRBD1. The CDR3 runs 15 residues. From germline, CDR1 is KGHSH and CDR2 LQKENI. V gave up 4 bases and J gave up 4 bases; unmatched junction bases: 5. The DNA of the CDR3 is TGTGCCAGCTCACAAGGGACAGGGCGGAATCAGCCCCAGCATTTT. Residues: CASSQGTGRNQPQHF.

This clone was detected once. The CDR3 DNA sequence: TGCAGCGTCCCGGGACTTTCCCTCTACGGTGAGCAGTTCTTC. Translated: CSVPGLSLYGEQFF. This chain joins TRBV29-1 and TRBJ2-1; TRBD2 is a possible D gene (6 bases). CDR1 is SQVTM and CDR2 is ANQGSEA in the germline V gene. V was clipped by 6 bases and J by 9 bases, with 21 bases between them. The CDR3 length is 14 residues.

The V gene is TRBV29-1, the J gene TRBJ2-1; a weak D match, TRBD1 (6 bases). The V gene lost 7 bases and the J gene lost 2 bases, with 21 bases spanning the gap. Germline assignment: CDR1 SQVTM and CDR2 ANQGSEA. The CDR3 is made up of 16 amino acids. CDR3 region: CSGGEVGTGTYNEQFF. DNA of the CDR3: TGCAGCGGGGGTGAGGTGGGTACAGGGACCTACAATGAGCAGTTCTTC.

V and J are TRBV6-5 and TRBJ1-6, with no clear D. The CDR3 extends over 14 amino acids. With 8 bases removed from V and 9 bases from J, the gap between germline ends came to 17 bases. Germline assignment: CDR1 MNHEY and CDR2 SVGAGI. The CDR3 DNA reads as TGTGCCAGCCGGTATAGGGTAGAGGGTTCACCCCTCCACTTT. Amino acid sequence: CASRYRVEGSPLHF.

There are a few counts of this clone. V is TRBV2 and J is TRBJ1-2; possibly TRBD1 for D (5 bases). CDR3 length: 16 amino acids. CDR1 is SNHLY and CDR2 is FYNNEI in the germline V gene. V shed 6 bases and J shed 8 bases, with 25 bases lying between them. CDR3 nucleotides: TGTGCCAGCAGCGACAGCGGGCGGTCTCGAGCCTGGGGCTACACCTTC. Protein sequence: CASSDSGRSRAWGYTF.

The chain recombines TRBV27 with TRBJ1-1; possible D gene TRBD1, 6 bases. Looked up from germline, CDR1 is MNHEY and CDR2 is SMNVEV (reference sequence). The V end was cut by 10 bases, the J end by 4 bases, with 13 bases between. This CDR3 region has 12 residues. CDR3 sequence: CATKGVATEAFF. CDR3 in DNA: TGTGCCACCAAGGGGGTCGCCACTGAAGCTTTCTTT.

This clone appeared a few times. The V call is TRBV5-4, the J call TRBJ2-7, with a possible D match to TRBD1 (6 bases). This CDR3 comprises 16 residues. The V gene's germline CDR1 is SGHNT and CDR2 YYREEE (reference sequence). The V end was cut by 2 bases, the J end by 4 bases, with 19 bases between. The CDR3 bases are TGTGCCAGCAGCTTATTTGGAACAGGGTGGGGTTACGAGCAGTACTTC. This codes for CASSLFGTGWGYEQYF.

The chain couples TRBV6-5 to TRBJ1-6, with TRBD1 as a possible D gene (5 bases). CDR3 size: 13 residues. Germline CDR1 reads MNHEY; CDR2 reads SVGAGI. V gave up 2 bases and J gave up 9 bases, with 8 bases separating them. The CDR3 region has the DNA TGTGCCAGCAGTTACGGGGGGGGTTCACCCCTCCACTTT. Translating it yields CASSYGGGSPLHF.

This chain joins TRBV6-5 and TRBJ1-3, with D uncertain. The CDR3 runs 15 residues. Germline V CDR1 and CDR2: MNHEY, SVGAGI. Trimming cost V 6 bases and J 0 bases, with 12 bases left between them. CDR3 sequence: CASSLDGSSGNTIYF. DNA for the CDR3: TGTGCCAGCAGCCTGGATGGGAGCTCTGGAAACACCATATATTTT.

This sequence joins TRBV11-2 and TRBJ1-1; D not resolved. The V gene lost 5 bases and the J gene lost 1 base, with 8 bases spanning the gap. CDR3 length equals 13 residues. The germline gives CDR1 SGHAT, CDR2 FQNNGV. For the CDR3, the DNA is TGTGCCAGCAGCCTAATCCAGAACACTGAAGCTTTCTTT. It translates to CASSLIQNTEAFF. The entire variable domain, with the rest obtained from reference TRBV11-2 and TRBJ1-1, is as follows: EAGVAQSPRYKIIEKRQSVAFWCNPISGHATLYWYQQILGQGPKLLIQFQNNGVVDDSQLPKDRFSAERLKGVDSTLKIQPAKLEDSAVYLCASSLIQNTEAFFGQGTRLTVV.

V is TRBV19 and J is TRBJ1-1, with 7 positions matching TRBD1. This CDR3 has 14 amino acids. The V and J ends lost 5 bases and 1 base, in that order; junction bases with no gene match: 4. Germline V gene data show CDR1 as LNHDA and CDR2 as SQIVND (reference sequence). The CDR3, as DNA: TGTGCCAGTAGTGGGGGACAGCAGAACACTGAAGCTTTCTTT. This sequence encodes CASSGGQQNTEAFF. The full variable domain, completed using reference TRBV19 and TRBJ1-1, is DGGITQSPKYLFRKEGQNVTLSCEQNLNHDAMYWYRQDPGQGLRLIYYSQIVNDFQKGDIAEGYSVSREKKESFPLTVTSAQKNPTAFYLCASSGGQQNTEAFFGQGTRLTVV.